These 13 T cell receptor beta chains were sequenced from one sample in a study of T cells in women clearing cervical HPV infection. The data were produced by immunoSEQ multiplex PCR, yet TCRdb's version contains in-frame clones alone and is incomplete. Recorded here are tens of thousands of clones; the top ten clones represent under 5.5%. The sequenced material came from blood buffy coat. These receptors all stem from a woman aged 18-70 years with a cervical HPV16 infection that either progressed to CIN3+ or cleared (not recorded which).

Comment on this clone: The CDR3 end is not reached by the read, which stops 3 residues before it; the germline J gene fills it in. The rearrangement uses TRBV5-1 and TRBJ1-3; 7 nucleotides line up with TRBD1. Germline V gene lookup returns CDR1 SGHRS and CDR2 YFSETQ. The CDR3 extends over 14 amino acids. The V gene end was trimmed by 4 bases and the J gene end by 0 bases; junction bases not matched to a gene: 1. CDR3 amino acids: CASSRDSSGNTIYF. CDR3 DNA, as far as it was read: TGCGCCAGCAGCCGGGACAGCTCTGGAAACACC. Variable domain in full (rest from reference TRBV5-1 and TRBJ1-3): KAGVTQTPRYLIKTRGQQVTLSCSPISGHRSVSWYQQTPGQGLQFLFEYFSETQRNKGNFPGRFSGRQFSNSRSEMNVSTLELGDSALYLCASSRDSSGNTIYFGEGSWLTVV.

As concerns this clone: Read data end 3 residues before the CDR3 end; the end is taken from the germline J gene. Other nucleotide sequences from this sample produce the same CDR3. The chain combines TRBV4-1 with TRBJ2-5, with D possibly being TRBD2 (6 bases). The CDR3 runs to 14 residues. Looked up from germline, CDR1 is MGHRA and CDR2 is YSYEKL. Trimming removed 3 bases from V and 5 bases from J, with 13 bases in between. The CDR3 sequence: CASSQGVGGETQYF. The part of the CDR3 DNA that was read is TGCGCCAGCAGCCAGGGTGTTGGGGGGGAGACC.

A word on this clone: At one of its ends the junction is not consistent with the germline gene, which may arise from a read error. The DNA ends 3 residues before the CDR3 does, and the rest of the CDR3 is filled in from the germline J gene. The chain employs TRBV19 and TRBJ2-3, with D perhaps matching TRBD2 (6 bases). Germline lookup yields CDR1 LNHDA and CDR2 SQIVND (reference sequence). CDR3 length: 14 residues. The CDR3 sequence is CASSIRDSTYTQYF. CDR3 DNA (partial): TGTGCCAGTAGTATACGGGACTCCACATATACG.

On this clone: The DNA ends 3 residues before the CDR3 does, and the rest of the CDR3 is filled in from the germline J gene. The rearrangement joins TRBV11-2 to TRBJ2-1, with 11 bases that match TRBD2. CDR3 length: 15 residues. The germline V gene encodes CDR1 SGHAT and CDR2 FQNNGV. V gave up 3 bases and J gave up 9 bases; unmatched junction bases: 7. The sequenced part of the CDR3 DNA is TGTGCCAGCAGCTTCCCTAGCGGGGGGATAGGTGAG. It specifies CASSFPSGGIGE. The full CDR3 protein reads CASSFPSGGIGEQFF. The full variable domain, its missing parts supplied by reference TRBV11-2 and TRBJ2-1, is EAGVAQSPRYKIIEKRQSVAFWCNPISGHATLYWYQQILGQGPKLLIQFQNNGVVDDSQLPKDRFSAERLKGVDSTLKIQPAKLEDSAVYLCASSFPSGGIGEQFFGPGTRLTVL.

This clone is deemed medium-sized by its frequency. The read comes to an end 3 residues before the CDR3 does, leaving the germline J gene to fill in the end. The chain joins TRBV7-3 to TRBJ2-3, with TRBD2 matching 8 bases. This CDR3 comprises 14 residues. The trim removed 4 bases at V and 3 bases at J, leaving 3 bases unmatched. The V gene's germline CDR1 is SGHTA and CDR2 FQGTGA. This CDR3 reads CASSSGLATDTQYF. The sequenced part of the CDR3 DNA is TGTGCCAGCAGCTCAGGACTAGCAACAGATACG. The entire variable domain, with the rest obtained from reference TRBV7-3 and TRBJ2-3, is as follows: GAGVSQTPSNKVTEKGKYVELRCDPISGHTALYWYRQSLGQGPEFLIYFQGTGAADDSGLPNDRFFAVRPEGSVSTLKIQRTERGDSAVYLCASSSGLATDTQYFGPGTRLTVL.

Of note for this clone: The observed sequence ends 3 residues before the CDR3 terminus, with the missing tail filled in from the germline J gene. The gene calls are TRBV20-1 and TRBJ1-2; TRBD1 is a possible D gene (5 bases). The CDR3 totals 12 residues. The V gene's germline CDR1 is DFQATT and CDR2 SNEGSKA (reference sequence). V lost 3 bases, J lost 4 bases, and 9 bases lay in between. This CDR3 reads CSARGGSYGYTF. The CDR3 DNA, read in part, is TGCAGTGCTAGGGGGGGGTCCTATGGC.

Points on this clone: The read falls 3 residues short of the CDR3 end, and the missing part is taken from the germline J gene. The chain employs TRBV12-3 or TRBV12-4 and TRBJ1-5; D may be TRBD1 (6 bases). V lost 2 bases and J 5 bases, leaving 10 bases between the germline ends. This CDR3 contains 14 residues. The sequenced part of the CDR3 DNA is TGTGCCAGCAGTTTACAGGGGACCCATCAGCCC. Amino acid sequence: CASSLQGTHQP. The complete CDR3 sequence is CASSLQGTHQPQHF.

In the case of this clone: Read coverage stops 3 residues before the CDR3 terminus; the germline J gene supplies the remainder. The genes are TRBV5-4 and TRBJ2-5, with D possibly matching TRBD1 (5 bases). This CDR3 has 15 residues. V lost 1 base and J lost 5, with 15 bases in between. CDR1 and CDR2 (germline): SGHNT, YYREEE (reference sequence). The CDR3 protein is CASSLRPGNRETQYF. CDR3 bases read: TGTGCCAGCAGCTTGAGGCCAGGGAATAGGGAGACC.

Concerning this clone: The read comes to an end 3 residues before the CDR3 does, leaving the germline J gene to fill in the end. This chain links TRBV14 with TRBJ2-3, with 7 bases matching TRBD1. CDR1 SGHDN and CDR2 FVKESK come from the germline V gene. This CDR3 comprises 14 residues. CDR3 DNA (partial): TGTGCCAGCAGCCCGGACAGGCGCGAAGAGACG. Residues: CASSPDRREET. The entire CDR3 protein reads CASSPDRREETQYF.

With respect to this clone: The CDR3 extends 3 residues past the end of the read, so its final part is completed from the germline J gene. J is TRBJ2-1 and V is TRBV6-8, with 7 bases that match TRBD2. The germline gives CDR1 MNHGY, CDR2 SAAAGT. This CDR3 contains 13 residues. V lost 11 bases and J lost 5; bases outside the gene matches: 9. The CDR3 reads CARLWGGDNEQFF. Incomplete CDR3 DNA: TGTGCCCGCTTGTGGGGGGGAGACAATGAG.

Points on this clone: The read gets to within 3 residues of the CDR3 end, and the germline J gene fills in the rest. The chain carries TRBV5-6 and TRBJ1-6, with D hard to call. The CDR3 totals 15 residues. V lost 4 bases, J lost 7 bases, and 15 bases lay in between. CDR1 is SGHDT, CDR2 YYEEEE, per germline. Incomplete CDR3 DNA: TGTGCCAGCAGCCGCCAAAGGGCATGGAATTCACCC. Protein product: CASSRQRAWNSP. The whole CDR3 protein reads CASSRQRAWNSPLHF.

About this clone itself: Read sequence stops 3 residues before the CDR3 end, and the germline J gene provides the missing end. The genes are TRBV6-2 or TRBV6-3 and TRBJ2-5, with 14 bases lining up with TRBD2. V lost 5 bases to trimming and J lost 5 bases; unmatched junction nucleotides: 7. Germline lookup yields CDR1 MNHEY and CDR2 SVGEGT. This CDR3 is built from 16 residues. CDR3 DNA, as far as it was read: TGTGCCAGCAGTCCCGGGACTAGCGGGGGTCCGGAGACC. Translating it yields CASSPGTSGGPET. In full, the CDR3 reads CASSPGTSGGPETQYF.

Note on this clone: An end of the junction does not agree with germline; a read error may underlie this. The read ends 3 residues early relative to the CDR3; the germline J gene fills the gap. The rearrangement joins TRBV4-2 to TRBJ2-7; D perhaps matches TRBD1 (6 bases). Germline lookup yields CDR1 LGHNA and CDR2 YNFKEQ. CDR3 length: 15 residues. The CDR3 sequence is CASSQKDLPGDEQYF. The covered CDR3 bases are TGCGCCAGCAGCCAAAAGGACCTTCCAGGGGACGAG.